The present TCR beta chain was sequenced within a study of blood T cells in healthy people across ages. The study, taken as a whole, reports: Researchers report that TCR beta diversity correlated strongly with naive T cell percentage. Researchers said unsorted PBMCs prevented a conclusive naive versus antigen-experienced comparison.

This clonotype was detected only a few times. The antigen remains unidentified. Per germline, CDR1 MGHDK and CDR2 SYGVNS. Trimming shortened V by 8 bases and J by 11 bases, and 18 bases separated the two germline ends. The CDR3 contains 12 residues. With a J-beta primer mix and a sample-barcoded 5' primer, a second PCR ran about 6 to 11 cycles. TCRdb reanalysed the 5' RACE reads using MiXCR and keeps one entry per CDR3 protein. The data show over a million distinct CDR3 sequences, roughly 60% seen once. Sequenced sample: blood. V gene TRBV25-1 combines with J gene TRBJ1-1; D is uncertain. This TCR was recovered from a man aged 18 to 29 in good health. The CDR3 sequence: CASSLGFVGAFF. CDR3 nucleotide sequence: TGTGCCAGCTCCCTGGGATTTGTAGGGGCTTTCTTT.